Presented here are 21 T cell receptor beta chains from one specimen sequenced in a study of T cell responses to AZD1222 COVID-19 vaccine. Sequenced by immunoSEQ multiplex PCR; TCRdb stores in-frame clones only, minus some. The sample consists of some 280,000 clones, 90% to 95% of them appearing once. The sequenced sample was peripheral blood, obtained 28 days after the second AZD1222 dose. The receptors stem from an adult who received the AZD1222 COVID-19 vaccine.

The rearrangement uses TRBV28 and TRBJ2-5, with 12 positions matching TRBD2. CDR3 length equals 15 residues. Germline CDR1 and CDR2: MDHEN and SYDVKM. The V gene end was trimmed by 2 bases and the J gene end by 5 bases; junction bases not matched to a gene: 3. DNA of the CDR3: TGTGCCAGCAGTTTAGCTAGCGGGGGGGCTGAGACCCAGTACTTC. It encodes CASSLASGGAETQYF.

Note on this clone: This likely comes from a read error, as the CDR3 has no conserved phenylalanine or tryptophan at its end. No DNA is shown, since the ends of the CDR3 on it are uncertain; the CDR3 is the one TCRdb lists. The CDR3 sequence: CASSPNWDGDRSL. The chain is built from TRBV18 and TRBJ1-2. The CDR3 is 13 amino acids long, termini counted. The germline V gene encodes CDR1 KGHSH and CDR2 LQKENI.

This chain connects TRBV13 to TRBJ1-1; a possible D gene is TRBD1 (5 bases). V was pared by 5 bases and J by 7 bases, with 20 bases between. Germline V CDR1 and CDR2: PRHDT, FYEKMQ (reference sequence). CDR3 length equals 15 residues. CDR3 residues: CASSRPTLGTDEAFF. CDR3 nucleotide sequence: TGTGCCAGCAGCAGACCGACCCTCGGGACGGATGAAGCTTTCTTT.

Note on this clone: Other nucleotide sequences in the sample specify the same CDR3. The chain carries TRBV28 and TRBJ1-2; D gene uncertain. Germline values: CDR1 MDHEN, CDR2 SYDVKM. This CDR3 is 12 amino acids long. Trimming removed 2 bases from V and 4 bases from J, with 5 bases in between. The CDR3 protein is CASSLGSYGYTF. The CDR3 DNA reads as TGTGCCAGCAGTTTAGGCAGCTATGGCTACACCTTC.

The genes are TRBV29-1 and TRBJ2-3; tentatively, D is TRBD1 or TRBD2 (6 bases each). Germline V gene data show CDR1 as SQVTM and CDR2 as ANQGSEA. Trimming left V 1 base short and J 5 bases short, with 10 bases between. CDR3 length: 13 amino acids. The CDR3 region has the DNA TGCAGCGTTGAAGTAGGGGGAGGAGATACGCAGTATTTT. This encodes CSVEVGGGDTQYF.

This clone has just a few counts. The CDR3 loop reads CASSPLGGMGQPQHF. Written as DNA, the CDR3 is TGTGCCAGCAGCCCCCTGGGAGGGATGGGACAGCCCCAGCATTTT. V usage is TRBV5-8 and J usage is TRBJ1-5; D gene uncertain. CDR3 length: 15 amino acids. The germline V and J ends were trimmed by 4 bases and 7 bases, with 18 bases remaining between them. Germline V gene data show CDR1 as SGHTS and CDR2 as YDEGEE.

J is TRBJ1-6 and V is TRBV20-1, with D uncertain. The CDR3 sequence is 13 residues long. The ends were cut back, 3 bases at V and 6 bases at J, with 9 bases in the middle. Per germline, CDR1 DFQATT and CDR2 SNEGSKA (reference sequence). The CDR3 here is CSASSESNSPLHF. CDR3 coding DNA: TGCAGTGCTAGTTCAGAGAGTAATTCACCCCTCCACTTT.

The chain uses TRBV21-1 and TRBJ2-1; TRBD1, the table's D call, lacks a check against the DNA. TRBV21-1 is marked as a pseudogene. This CDR3 comprises 16 residues. The CDR3 region is CASSKSAGRFENEQFF. The CDR3 bases are TGTGCCAGCAGCAAATCGGCAGGGCGGTTCGAGAATGAGCAGTTCTTC.

The chain is built from TRBV28 and TRBJ1-4; D is unresolved. V was shortened by 2 bases and J by 8 bases, with 12 bases between the two germline ends. The CDR3 extends over 14 amino acids. Per germline, CDR1 MDHEN and CDR2 SYDVKM. CDR3 sequence (DNA): TGTGCCAGCAGTTTAACGTCCAGGCAGGAAAAACTGTTTTTT. Its protein product is CASSLTSRQEKLFF. The full variable domain, rest sourced from reference TRBV28 and TRBJ1-4, is DVKVTQSSRYLVKRTGEKVFLECVQDMDHENMFWYRQDPGLGLRLIYFSYDVKMKEKGDIPEGYSVSREKKERFSLILESASTNQTSMYLCASSLTSRQEKLFFGSGTQLSVL.

J is TRBJ2-2 and V is TRBV19; D possibly corresponds to TRBD2 (6 bases). The CDR3 runs to 14 residues. Germline-derived CDR1 and CDR2 are LNHDA and SQIVND (reference sequence). With 7 bases removed from V and 4 bases from J, the gap between germline ends came to 13 bases. CDR3 nucleotides: TGTGCCAGTAAACCGGGAGAGGTCACCGGGGAGCTGTTTTTT. This translates into CASKPGEVTGELFF. The full variable domain, completed using reference TRBV19 and TRBJ2-2, is DGGITQSPKYLFRKEGQNVTLSCEQNLNHDAMYWYRQDPGQGLRLIYYSQIVNDFQKGDIAEGYSVSREKKESFPLTVTSAQKNPTAFYLCASKPGEVTGELFFGEGSRLTVL.

This rearrangement joins TRBV7-3 to TRBJ1-3, with D possibly TRBD1 on 5 matching bases. Trimming cost V 1 base and J 0 bases, with 7 bases left between them. CDR1 is SGHTA, CDR2 FQGTGA, per germline. The CDR3 has 15 residues. The chain's CDR3 is CASSLMGGSGNTIYF. The CDR3, as DNA: TGTGCCAGCAGCTTAATGGGGGGCTCTGGAAACACCATATATTTT.

This clone was recorded a few times. J is TRBJ1-1 and V is TRBV5-1, with D possibly TRBD1 on 6 matching bases. The CDR3 spans 16 residues. Germline V gene sequence: CDR1 SGHRS, CDR2 YFSETQ. Trimming pared 2 bases from V and 3 bases from J, leaving 17 bases between. CDR3 sequence (DNA): TGCGCCAGCAGCTTAGGGGAGGGGGAAGTGGACACTGAAGCTTTCTTT. Protein sequence: CASSLGEGEVDTEAFF.

This chain links TRBV28 with TRBJ2-3; D is possibly TRBD2 (5 bases). Trimming took off 8 bases at V and 2 bases at J, with 8 bases between the two ends. The CDR3 totals 12 residues. CDR1 is MDHEN, CDR2 SYDVKM, per germline. DNA of the CDR3: TGTGCCAGCTCGGGGTCCACAGATACGCAGTATTTT. As protein: CASSGSTDTQYF.

The genes are TRBV19 and TRBJ2-2; 10 bases match TRBD1. CDR1 is LNHDA and CDR2 is SQIVND in the germline V gene (reference sequence). This CDR3 contains 16 residues. The V gene end was trimmed by 6 bases and the J gene end by 4 bases; junction bases not matched to a gene: 8. The CDR3: CASSTGQGMGTGELFF. The CDR3 DNA is TGTGCCAGTAGCACGGGACAGGGGATGGGCACCGGGGAGCTGTTTTTT.

This chain joins TRBV28 and TRBJ1-5, with 11 bases lining up with TRBD1. The CDR3 sequence is 17 residues long. Germline loops: CDR1 MDHEN, CDR2 SYDVKM. V was pared by 5 bases and J by 1 base, with 7 bases of the junction left unmatched. CDR3 sequence (DNA): TGTGCCAGCAGTCTCCCGGGACAGGGGGGAAGCAATCAGCCCCAGCATTTT. This codes for CASSLPGQGGSNQPQHF.

The chain is built from TRBV5-1 and TRBJ2-3; no definite D call. With 7 bases removed from V and 2 bases from J, the gap between germline ends came to 20 bases. The CDR3 is 16 amino acids. Germline-derived CDR1 and CDR2 are SGHRS and YFSETQ. Written as DNA, the CDR3 is TGCGCCAGCGCCCCTGGCTCAGTAGCAATCACAGATACGCAGTATTTT. As protein: CASAPGSVAITDTQYF.

The chain joins TRBV24-1 to TRBJ2-1, with D possibly being TRBD2 (5 bases). V lost 3 bases, J lost 0 bases, and 11 bases lay in between. The CDR3 is 16 amino acids. CDR1 and CDR2 (germline): KGHDR, SFDVKD. This CDR3 reads CATSDTDFSSYNEQFF. The CDR3 DNA is TGTGCCACCAGTGATACGGACTTTAGCTCCTACAATGAGCAGTTCTTC.

This sequence joins TRBV3-1 (or the pseudogene TRBV3-2) and TRBJ1-2; unclear D gene. V dropped 0 bases and J dropped 7 bases, with 12 bases sitting between them. The CDR3 length is 14 residues. Germline V CDR1 and CDR2: LGHDT, YNNKEL (reference sequence). This CDR3 reads CASSQEGHVSGYTF. As DNA, the CDR3 is TGTGCCAGCAGCCAAGAGGGTCATGTCTCTGGCTACACCTTC.

This chain connects TRBV7-6 to TRBJ2-7, with 10 bases matching TRBD2. This CDR3 has 14 amino acids. V dropped 3 bases and J dropped 7; count of bases not matched to a gene: 6. Germline V gene data show CDR1 as SGHVS and CDR2 as FNYEAQ. The CDR3 DNA sequence: TGTGCCAGCAGCTTGGGGGCTAGCGGGGGAGAGCAGTACTTC. Translation: CASSLGASGGEQYF.

The chain employs TRBV10-2 and TRBJ2-7; D unresolved. Germline V CDR1 and CDR2: WSHSY, SAAADI. V was shortened by 3 bases and J by 5 bases, with 11 bases between the two germline ends. This CDR3 has 13 residues. CDR3 coding DNA: TGCGCCAGCAGTGACCCCTCCACGGACGAGCAGTACTTC. It codes for CASSDPSTDEQYF.

The V call is TRBV10-3, the J call TRBJ2-7; D is tentatively TRBD1 or TRBD2 (5 bases each). From germline, CDR1 is ENHRY and CDR2 SYGVKD. The CDR3 extends over 14 amino acids. With 6 bases removed from V and 3 bases from J, the gap between germline ends came to 15 bases. The CDR3 region is CAISSRDGLYEQYF. In nucleotides, the CDR3 is TGTGCCATCAGCTCGAGGGACGGACTCTACGAGCAGTACTTC.